The sequence of this TCR beta chain was determined in a study of T-cell reconstitution after alpha-beta-depleted transplantation in children. Study findings and constraints: About two months after transplant, alpha-beta T cells reportedly came from several hundred expanded graft clones. From surviving recipient T cells and thymic progenitors came the high day-60 TCRbeta diversity observed in some patients. T-cell counts and diversity at one year following transplant were attributed mainly to newly produced T cells.

During its preparation, the TCRbeta library received unique molecular identifiers. TCRdb passed the PCR reads through MiXCR, listing each CDR3 protein once. Seen here are 210,000 or so distinct CDR3 sequences, roughly 10% observed once, and the top ten hold 28%. Germline V lookup: CDR1 GTSNPN, CDR2 SVGIG (reference sequence). J gave up 5 bases and V 5 bases, and 7 bases lay outside the gene matches. The CDR3 runs to 13 residues. Many counts were recorded for this clonotype. Its antigen remains unidentified. V and J are TRBV30 and TRBJ2-3; TRBD2 matches 7 bases. The TCR was taken from a child in the first two years of life with acute myeloid leukemia, due to receive a stem cell transplant. The sequences come from PBMCs, collected before TCRalphabeta/CD19-depleted stem cell transplant. This CDR3 reads CAWASGIEDTQYF. The CDR3, as DNA: TGTGCCTGGGCTAGCGGCATTGAAGATACGCAGTATTTT.